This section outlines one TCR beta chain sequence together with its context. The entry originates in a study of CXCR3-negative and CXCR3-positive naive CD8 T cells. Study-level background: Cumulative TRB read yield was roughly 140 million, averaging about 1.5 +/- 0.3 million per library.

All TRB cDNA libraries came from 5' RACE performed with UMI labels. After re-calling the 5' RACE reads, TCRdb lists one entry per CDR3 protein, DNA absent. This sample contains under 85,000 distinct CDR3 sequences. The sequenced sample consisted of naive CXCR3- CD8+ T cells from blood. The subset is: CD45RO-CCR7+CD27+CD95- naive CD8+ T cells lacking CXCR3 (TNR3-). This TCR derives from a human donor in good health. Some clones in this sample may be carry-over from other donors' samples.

The CDR3: CASSSPGGDSSDTQYF. The chain couples TRBV7-9 to TRBJ2-3; without DNA, the TCRdb call of TRBD1 cannot be checked. The germline V gene encodes CDR1 SEHNR and CDR2 FQNEAQ (reference sequence). The CDR3 covers 16 residues.